A single sample is the source of the 9 T cell receptor beta chains below, sequenced in a study of blood T cells in healthy people across ages (dated by TCRdb to between 2014 and 2016). Library method: 5' RACE. TCRdb records Illumina HiSeq 2500 as the sequencer. A second PCR of about 7 to 12 cycles was run with a J-beta primer mix and a sample-barcoded 5' primer. Using fastp trimming at Q25 and MiXCR clonotype assembly, TCRdb reanalyzed the public sequencing data and kept in-frame beta chains. When rows share a CDR3 protein, they turn into one entry using the most common DNA and genes. This sample comprises approximately 790,000 distinct CDR3 sequences, under 80% of them detected only once. The leading ten clones occupy 25% to 35% of the sample. Sequenced: blood. Receptors originate from a man younger than 45 in good health.

The chain is built from TRBV4-1 and TRBJ1-2; D is uncertain. CDR3 length equals 14 residues. Germline V gene data show CDR1 as MGHRA and CDR2 as YSYEKL. V lost 2 bases and J 3 bases, leaving 10 bases between the germline ends. CDR3: CASSQSQGDYGYTF. The CDR3 DNA sequence: TGCGCCAGCAGCCAATCTCAAGGAGACTATGGCTACACCTTC.

The J gene is TRBJ2-7, the V gene TRBV6-5, with D tentatively TRBD1 or TRBD2 (6 bases each). Trimming pared 2 bases from V and 1 base from J, leaving 12 bases between. Germline CDR1 MNHEY, CDR2 SVGAGI. This CDR3 spans 15 amino acids. Written as DNA, the CDR3 is TGTGCCAGCAGTTACGAGGGGGGACGATCCTACGAGCAGTACTTC. It encodes CASSYEGGRSYEQYF.

The gene calls are TRBV10-2 and TRBJ1-4; the D is unclear. Trimming cost V 4 bases and J 8 bases, with 5 bases left between them. The CDR3 consists of 11 residues. Germline-derived CDR1 and CDR2 are WSHSY and SAAADI. The CDR3 sequence: CASSGTEKLFF. The CDR3 nucleotides read TGCGCCAGCAGTGGGACGGAAAAACTGTTTTTT.

The rearrangement joins TRBV20-1 to TRBJ2-7, with unresolved D. V dropped 1 base and J dropped 1 base, with 11 bases sitting between them. This CDR3 region has 14 residues. Germline V gene lookup returns CDR1 DFQATT and CDR2 SNEGSKA (reference sequence). The CDR3 spells CSARVLGSSYEQYF. In DNA, the CDR3 is TGCAGTGCTAGAGTTCTTGGCAGTTCCTACGAGCAGTACTTC.

This sequence joins TRBV9 and TRBJ2-6, with TRBD2 matching 11 bases. The CDR3 consists of 18 residues. J gave up 0 bases and V 4 bases, and 6 bases lay outside the gene matches. Germline V gives CDR1 SGDLS, CDR2 YYNGEE. In DNA, the CDR3 is TGTGCCAGCAGCCTTACTAGCGGGGGCTCCTCTGGGGCCAACGTCCTGACTTTC. Translated: CASSLTSGGSSGANVLTF.

This clonotype has a handful of counts. The CDR3 is CSARVFDRKNTEAFF. The CDR3 DNA reads as TGCAGTGCTAGAGTCTTCGACCGAAAGAACACTGAAGCTTTCTTT. V usage is TRBV20-1 and J usage is TRBJ1-1, with no clear D. The V and J ends lost 1 base and 1 base respectively, with 13 bases between them. CDR3 length: 15 amino acids. In germline, CDR1 is DFQATT, CDR2 SNEGSKA (reference sequence).

This clonotype was recorded only once. The chain employs TRBV11-2 and TRBJ2-1, with TRBD2 identical over 8 bases. Germline loops: CDR1 SGHAT, CDR2 FQNNGV. V shed 5 bases and J 5 bases; nucleotides not matched to a gene: 8. CDR3 length: 15 amino acids. In nucleotides, the CDR3 is TGTGCCAGCAGCCCGCTGCGGGGGGTCGACAATGAGCAGTTCTTC. Its translation: CASSPLRGVDNEQFF.

The rearrangement links TRBV3-1 to TRBJ1-2, with D perhaps matching TRBD1 (6 bases). Germline V gives CDR1 LGHDT, CDR2 YNNKEL (reference sequence). This CDR3 comprises 13 residues. Trimming shortened V by 2 bases and J by 3 bases, and 7 bases separated the two germline ends. CDR3 protein: CASSQSGDYGYTF. The DNA of the CDR3 is TGTGCCAGCAGCCAATCAGGGGACTATGGCTACACCTTC.

This clonotype came up once. This chain links TRBV5-1 with TRBJ2-5; D remains unclear. Trimming shortened V by 2 bases and J by 6 bases, and 5 bases separated the two germline ends. The CDR3 is 11 amino acids. Germline loops: CDR1 SGHRS, CDR2 YFSETQ. The CDR3 region is CASSFSQTQYF. As DNA, the CDR3 is TGCGCCAGCAGCTTCTCACAGACCCAGTACTTC.